This record covers a single T cell receptor (beta chain). Primers: 60 Vbeta forward and 13 Jbeta reverse. In the authors' methods: In a later analysis, approximately 80 million unique TCR beta chains included roughly 11 million shared by two or more donors. Using immunoSEQ multiplex PCR, the repertoire was profiled, and TCRdb retains in-frame clones only, with some absent. That table furnishes V, J and clone size, whereas the DNA furnished D and trimming. This table holds 210,000 or so clones, about 80% found once. These data are taken from a study of cytomegalovirus exposure and HLA in healthy donors. The specimen sequenced was PBMCs. This sequence originates from a woman aged 55-75 years in good health and CMV-seropositive.

Here the CDR3 DNA reads TGTGCCAGCAGCGCTCAGGGATACATGCATGGCTACACCTTC. Residues: CASSAQGYMHGYTF. The chain combines TRBV5-4 with TRBJ1-2; TRBD1 is a possible D gene (5 bases). Germline values: CDR1 SGHNT, CDR2 YYREEE (reference sequence). V was shortened by 4 bases and J by 6 bases, with 16 bases between the two germline ends. The CDR3 has 14 amino acids.